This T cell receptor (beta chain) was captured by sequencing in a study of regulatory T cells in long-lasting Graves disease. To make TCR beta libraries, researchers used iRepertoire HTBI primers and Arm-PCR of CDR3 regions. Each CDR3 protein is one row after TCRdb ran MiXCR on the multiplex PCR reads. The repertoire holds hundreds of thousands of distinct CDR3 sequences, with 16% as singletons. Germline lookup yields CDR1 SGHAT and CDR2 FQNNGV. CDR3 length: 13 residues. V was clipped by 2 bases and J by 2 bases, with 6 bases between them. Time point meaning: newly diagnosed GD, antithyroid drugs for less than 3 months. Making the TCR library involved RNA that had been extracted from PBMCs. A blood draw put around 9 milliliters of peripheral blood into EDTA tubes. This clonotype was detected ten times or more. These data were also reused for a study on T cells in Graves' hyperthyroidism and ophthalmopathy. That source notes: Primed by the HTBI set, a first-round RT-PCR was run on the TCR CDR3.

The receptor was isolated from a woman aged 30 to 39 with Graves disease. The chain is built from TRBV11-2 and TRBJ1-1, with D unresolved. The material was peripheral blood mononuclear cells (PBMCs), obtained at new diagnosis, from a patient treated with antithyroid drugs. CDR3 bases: TGTGCCAGCAGCTTAATAACTAACACTGAAGCTTTCTTT. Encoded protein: CASSLITNTEAFF.